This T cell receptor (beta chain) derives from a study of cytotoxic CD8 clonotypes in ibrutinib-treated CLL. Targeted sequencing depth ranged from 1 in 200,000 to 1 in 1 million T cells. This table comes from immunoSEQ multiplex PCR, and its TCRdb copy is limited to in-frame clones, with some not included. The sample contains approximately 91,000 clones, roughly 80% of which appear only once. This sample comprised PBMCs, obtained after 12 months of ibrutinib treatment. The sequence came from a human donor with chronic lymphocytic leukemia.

CDR3 region: CASSSIGQGSYGYTF. DNA of the CDR3: TGTGCCAGCAGTTCGATCGGACAGGGGTCCTATGGCTACACCTTC. V and J are TRBV27 and TRBJ1-2; 9 nucleotides align to TRBD1. V was pared by 4 bases and J by 4 bases, with 7 bases of the junction left unmatched. This CDR3 comprises 15 residues. Germline CDR1 is MNHEY and CDR2 is SMNVEV (reference sequence).